These 7 T cell receptor beta chains were sequenced from one sample in a study of cytomegalovirus exposure and HLA in healthy donors. The PCR employed 60 Vbeta primers together with 13 Jbeta primers. Sequencing was performed with immunoSEQ multiplex PCR; in TCRdb, only in-frame clones are kept and a portion is missing. The table shows roughly 86,000 clones, with approximately 70% occurring only once. Source material: PBMCs. These receptors came from a man aged 60 to 69 in good health and CMV-seronegative.

The chain uses TRBV5-1 and TRBJ2-3; possibly TRBD2 for D (5 bases). Germline CDR1 SGHRS, CDR2 YFSETQ. V dropped 3 bases and J dropped 0 bases, with 14 bases sitting between them. The CDR3 has 16 amino acids. CDR3 in amino acids: CASSSGGGVSTDTQYF. In nucleotides, the CDR3 is TGCGCCAGCAGCTCTGGAGGCGGTGTTAGCACAGATACGCAGTATTTT.

This sequence joins TRBV2 and TRBJ2-7; 9 positions match TRBD1. CDR1 and CDR2 from the germline V gene are SNHLY and FYNNEI. J was trimmed by 0 bases and V by 5 bases; bases with no gene match: 2. The CDR3 has 14 residues. The CDR3: CASSYRGPSYEQYF. In nucleotides, the CDR3 is TGTGCCAGCAGTTACAGGGGGCCCTCCTACGAGCAGTACTTC.

The chain combines TRBV2 with TRBJ2-5, with TRBD1 matching over 7 bases. The J call may be faulty, since TRBJ2-7 better matches the DNA end. CDR1 SNHLY and CDR2 FYNNEI come from the germline V gene. There are 14 residues in the CDR3. This chain's CDR3 is CASRMGTDSYEQYF. The CDR3 nucleotides are TGTGCCAGCAGGATGGGGACAGACTCCTACGAGCAGTACTTC.

CDR3: CASSGDRAMFF. The CDR3 DNA reads as TGTGCCAGCAGCGGGGACAGGGCAATGTTTTTT. The chain joins TRBV5-8 to TRBJ2-2; 9 bases align to TRBD1. Germline V gene sequence: CDR1 SGHTS, CDR2 YDEGEE. The V segment lost 4 bases and the J segment 15 bases; nucleotides outside the gene matches: 4. The CDR3 covers 11 residues.

CDR3 coding DNA: TGCGCCAGCAGCCTGGCTAGCGGGGGAGGCTCCTACAATGAGCAGTTCTTC. Protein sequence: CASSLASGGGSYNEQFF. V and J are TRBV5-1 and TRBJ2-1, with 10 positions matching TRBD2. After removal of 4 bases from V and 0 bases from J, the junction contained 7 bases not matched to a gene. The germline gives CDR1 SGHRS, CDR2 YFSETQ. CDR3 length: 17 residues.

The chain couples TRBV18 to TRBJ1-1, with TRBD1 matching over 9 bases. The CDR3 spans 16 residues. Germline V gene sequence: CDR1 KGHSH, CDR2 LQKENI. Germline trimming cut 4 bases from V and 0 bases from J; bases unmatched to any gene: 6. CDR3 sequence reads: CASSQDRGTLNTEAFF. The CDR3 DNA follows: TGTGCCAGCTCACAAGACAGGGGGACTCTGAACACTGAAGCTTTCTTT.

This chain links TRBV5-1 with TRBJ1-2, with 9 bases identical to TRBD1. The V gene end was trimmed by 0 bases and the J gene end by 4 bases; junction bases not matched to a gene: 4. The CDR3 extends over 15 amino acids. CDR1 SGHRS and CDR2 YFSETQ come from the germline V gene. The CDR3 reads CASSLAGTGTYGYTF. The CDR3 DNA follows: TGCGCCAGCAGCTTGGCCGGGACAGGGACCTATGGCTACACCTTC.